There are a few counts of the clone carrying this T cell receptor beta chain. These data originate in a study of blood T cell repertoires in COVID-19. Overall study context: Some COVID-19 samples were acute and others convalescent; all came from the United States, Italy and Spain. The analysed material was cDNA or gDNA that came from T cells, B-cell-depleted T cells, or PBMCs.

How the authors handled the data: Nucleated cell number was recorded as an estimate derived from reference gene primer amplification. Clones were read by immunoSEQ multiplex PCR, and TCRdb kept only the in-frame ones, dropping some. The DNA was the basis for D and trimming; V, J and clone size are from that table. The sample shows around 100,000 clones, approximately 84% of them seen only once. Trimming stripped 7 bases from V and 8 bases from J, with 14 bases between. Germline CDR1 reads MNHEY; CDR2 reads SVGAGI. CDR3 length: 12 residues. The sequenced material came from peripheral blood. The source is a man in his fifties with acute or convalescent COVID-19. This rearrangement joins TRBV6-5 to TRBJ1-2, with no clear D. Here the CDR3 reads CASKNHVAGYTF. The CDR3 DNA reads TGTGCCAGCAAAAACCACGTGGCCGGCTACACCTTC.